This TCR beta chain comes out of a study of regulatory and conventional T cells in RAG deficiency. Points from the study as a whole: Shannon entropy was markedly lower and Simpson indices higher in RAG-deficient patients than control T-cell subsets. Omenn syndrome and CID/AS patients had roughly 100-fold fewer unique Treg TCR beta sequences, versus 9.5 to 10-fold elsewhere. In Omenn syndrome, Treg and Tconv repertoires overlapped >85%.

With 5 bases removed from V and 4 bases from J, the gap between germline ends came to 12 bases. The CDR3 sequence is 15 residues long. Germline CDR1 is MNHEY and CDR2 is SMNVEV (reference sequence). Genomic DNA came from blood conventional CD4+ T cells gated CD25-low CD127-high. Produced via immunoSEQ multiplex PCR; TCRdb's table is partial and in-frame only. The profile covers approximately 28,000 clones, with about 95% appearing a single time and about 0.16% taken by the ten largest. In regard to this clone: What it binds is not known.

Another study also made use of these data, one on regulatory T cells. Per that study: The primer mix had 52 TRBV and 13 TRBJ primers.

Sample: CD25- CD4+ T cells sorted from blood. The J gene is TRBJ1-6, the V gene TRBV27; D gene uncertain. The sequence came from a human donor in good health. In DNA, the CDR3 is TGTGCCAGCAGTCGCCTCCGGGGTTATAATTCACCCCTCCACTTT. This sequence encodes CASSRLRGYNSPLHF.